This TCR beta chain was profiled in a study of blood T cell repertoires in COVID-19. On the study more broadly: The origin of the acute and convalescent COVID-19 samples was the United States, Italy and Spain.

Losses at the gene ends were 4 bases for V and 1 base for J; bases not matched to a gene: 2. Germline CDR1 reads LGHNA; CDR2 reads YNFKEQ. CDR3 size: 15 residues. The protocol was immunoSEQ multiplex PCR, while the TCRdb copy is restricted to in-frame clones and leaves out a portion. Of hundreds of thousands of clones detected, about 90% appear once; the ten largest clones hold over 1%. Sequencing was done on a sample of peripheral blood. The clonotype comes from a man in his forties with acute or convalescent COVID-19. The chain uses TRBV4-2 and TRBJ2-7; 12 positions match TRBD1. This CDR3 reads CASSRGQGASYEQYF. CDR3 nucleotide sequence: TGTGCCAGCAGCCGGGGACAGGGGGCTTCCTACGAGCAGTACTTC.